Given below is one T cell receptor (beta chain) in context. The CDR3 sequence is 15 residues long. Trimming cost V 3 bases and J 3 bases; bases outside gene matches: 4. The V gene's germline CDR1 is MNHEY and CDR2 SMNVEV (reference sequence). Here immunoSEQ multiplex PCR was the method, and the copy in TCRdb shows in-frame clones only, minus some. The repertoire holds some 220,000 clones, with just over 85% as singletons. The data were obtained in a study of blood T cell repertoires in COVID-19. This rearrangement joins TRBV27 to TRBJ1-1, with 10 bases fitting TRBD1. The source of this sequence is a woman aged 40-49 years with acute COVID-19. The material sequenced was PBMCs or T cells enriched from blood (not recorded which). The CDR3 spells CASSFIGQGDTEAFF. Here the CDR3 DNA reads TGTGCCAGCAGTTTTATCGGACAGGGGGACACTGAAGCTTTCTTT.